This is a list of T cell receptor beta chains from one sample in a study of shared clonotypes between healthy human individuals. Generated by immunoSEQ multiplex PCR, the TCRdb table keeps only in-frame clones and is missing some. The table lists about 600,000 clones, 95% to 98% of them singletons. Sample: naive CD4+ T cells sorted from blood. These receptors were taken from a woman in her thirties in good health. The CDR3 runs from the conserved cysteine through the conserved F or W. Each record gives: V gene, J gene, D gene, clone size, CDR3 protein, CDR3 DNA. The D gene is left open where the match is weak. The size entry is marked missing in some rows and otherwise reads once, few, many or a size class.

TRBV5-1	TRBJ1-6	.	.	CASSHGQGSSPLHF	TGCGCCAGCAGCCATGGTCAGGGCAGTTCACCCCTCCACTTT
TRBV6-5	TRBJ1-3	.	.	CASSYSSGRSGNTIYF	TGTGCCAGCAGTTACTCCAGCGGGCGCTCTGGAAACACCATATATTTT
TRBV5-1	TRBJ2-7	TRBD2	.	CASSSGLPTYEQYF	TGCGCCAGCAGCTCGGGACTACCAACCTACGAGCAGTACTTC
TRBV27	TRBJ1-6	.	once	CASTARTNSPLHF	TGTGCCAGCACGGCTCGAACTAATTCACCCCTCCACTTT
TRBV28	TRBJ1-5	.	.	CASSLRRVGWDQPQHF	TGTGCCAGCAGTTTACGAAGGGTTGGATGGGATCAGCCCCAGCATTTT
TRBV4-1	TRBJ1-1	.	.	CASSQAGRNTEAFF	TGCGCCAGCAGCCAAGCAGGTCGGAACACTGAAGCTTTCTTT
TRBV19	TRBJ2-2	TRBD1	once	CASSIVTGAAGELFF	TGTGCCAGTAGTATAGTTACAGGGGCGGCCGGGGAGCTGTTTTTT
TRBV11-2	TRBJ2-7	TRBD1	.	CASSLAQGAIYEQYF	TGTGCCAGCAGCTTAGCACAGGGGGCAATATACGAGCAGTACTTC
TRBV7-8	TRBJ2-5	.	.	CASSLVWDQETQYF	TGTGCCAGCAGCTTAGTGTGGGATCAAGAGACCCAGTACTTC
TRBV5-1	TRBJ2-7	TRBD2	.	CASSHNTWTSGQPYEQYF	TGCGCCAGCAGCCATAATACCTGGACTAGCGGGCAGCCCTACGAGCAGTACTTC
TRBV27	TRBJ2-3	.	.	CASSLETRSTDTQYF	TGTGCCAGCAGTCTAGAGACAAGAAGCACAGATACGCAGTATTTT
TRBV6-5	TRBJ2-7	.	.	CASSPYGAIRVEQYF	TGTGCCAGCAGCCCCTACGGAGCGATTCGAGTCGAGCAGTACTTC
TRBV6-5	TRBJ2-2	.	.	CATSPGKNTGELFF	TGTGCCACCTCCCCCGGGAAGAACACCGGGGAGCTGTTTTTT
TRBV6-6	TRBJ2-7	TRBD1	.	CASSPGTGYDYEQYF	TGTGCCAGCAGTCCCGGGACAGGGTACGACTACGAGCAGTACTTC
TRBV30	TRBJ2-2	TRBD2	.	CAWRKTSPGELFF	TGTGCCTGGAGGAAGACTAGCCCCGGGGAGCTGTTTTTT
TRBV28	TRBJ2-1	.	once	CASTSALEGYNEQFF	TGTGCCAGCACCTCAGCCTTGGAGGGTTACAATGAGCAGTTCTTC
TRBV4-1	TRBJ2-1	TRBD2	.	CASRSTGGRGEQFF	TGCGCCAGCAGATCCACGGGAGGGCGAGGGGAGCAGTTCTTC
TRBV11-3	TRBJ2-1	TRBD2	.	CASSPGTSAYNEQFF	TGTGCCAGCAGCCCCGGGACTAGCGCCTACAATGAGCAGTTCTTC
TRBV7-8	TRBJ2-1	TRBD1	.	CASSLIATGGYSYNEQFF	TGTGCCAGCAGCTTAATAGCCACAGGGGGCTATAGCTACAATGAGCAGTTCTTC
TRBV18	TRBJ1-4	.	.	CASSPPRVTNEKLFF	TGTGCCAGCTCACCACCGAGGGTAACTAATGAAAAACTGTTTTTT
TRBV28	TRBJ2-7	TRBD1	.	CASTRDRRNYEQYF	TGTGCCAGCACCCGGGACAGAAGAAATTACGAGCAGTACTTC
TRBV5-1	TRBJ2-7	TRBD1	.	CASSYTGGWEQYF	TGCGCCAGCAGCTACACAGGGGGATGGGAGCAGTACTTC
TRBV5-4	TRBJ2-1	.	.	CASSYERSSYNEQFF	TGTGCCAGCAGTTATGAGCGATCATCCTACAATGAGCAGTTCTTC
TRBV7-6	TRBJ2-3	TRBD2	once	CASSTMTSGAGDTQYF	TGTGCCAGCAGTACTATGACTAGCGGGGCGGGAGATACGCAGTATTTT
TRBV21-1	TRBJ1-2	.	.	CASSKVGLGQPSCYGYTF	TGTGCCAGCAGCAAAGTCGGGCTGGGACAGCCTAGCTGCTATGGCTACACCTTC
TRBV19	TRBJ1-2	.	.	CASSIERLSGGYTF	TGTGCCAGTAGTATAGAAAGGCTCAGCGGAGGCTACACCTTC
TRBV19	TRBJ2-7	TRBD2	.	CASSSRTSGYEQYF	TGTGCCAGTAGTAGTAGGACTAGCGGGTACGAGCAGTACTTC
TRBV30	TRBJ1-1	.	once	CAWSVSGGRPEAFF	TGTGCCTGGAGTGTTAGCGGCGGCCGTCCAGAAGCTTTCTTT
TRBV18	TRBJ2-2	.	.	CASSAGRGHTGELFF	TGTGCCAGCTCAGCGGGCCGAGGGCACACCGGGGAGCTGTTTTTT
TRBV4-1	TRBJ1-5	TRBD1	.	CASSQEPAGGLSQPQHF	TGCGCCAGCAGCCAAGAACCGGCAGGGGGCTTGAGTCAGCCCCAGCATTTT
TRBV28	TRBJ2-7	.	.	CASSNFPLVAVSYEQYF	TGTGCCAGCAGTAATTTCCCCTTGGTAGCGGTCTCCTACGAGCAGTACTTC
TRBV25-1	TRBJ2-3	.	.	CASSESQGTSTDTQYF	TGTGCCAGCAGTGAATCACAGGGTACTAGCACAGATACGCAGTATTTT
TRBV19	TRBJ1-5	.	.	CASSAGPNQPQHF	TGTGCCAGTAGTGCGGGACCCAATCAGCCCCAGCATTTT
TRBV18	TRBJ1-2	.	once	CASSQRTAPLWGDGYTF	TGTGCCAGCTCGCAGCGGACAGCACCATTATGGGGGGATGGCTACACCTTC
TRBV28	TRBJ1-4	TRBD1	.	CASSPPQGQGNEKLFF	TGTGCCAGCAGCCCGCCGCAGGGACAGGGAAATGAAAAACTGTTTTTT
TRBV7-9	TRBJ1-1	.	.	CASSRPGTLNTEAFF	TGTGCCAGCAGCAGACCCGGGACGCTGAACACTGAAGCTTTCTTT
TRBV7-8	TRBJ2-1	.	.	CASSVHRDPREGEQFF	TGTGCCAGCAGCGTCCACCGGGATCCGAGGGAAGGCGAGCAGTTCTTC
TRBV4-1	TRBJ1-1	.	.	CASKLLPMNTEAFF	TGCGCCAGCAAACTCCTGCCTATGAACACTGAAGCTTTCTTT
TRBV10-3	TRBJ2-3	TRBD2	.	CATTSGRGTDTQYF	TGTGCCACAACTAGCGGGAGGGGCACAGATACGCAGTATTTT
TRBV28	TRBJ1-1	.	.	CASSSSGWNTEAFF	TGTGCCAGCAGCTCCTCAGGGTGGAACACTGAAGCTTTCTTT
TRBV7-9	TRBJ2-3	.	.	CASSSLGPGETQYF	TGTGCCAGCAGCTCCCTGGGCCCTGGGGAAACGCAGTATTTT
TRBV28	TRBJ1-4	TRBD1	.	CASREQGATEKLFF	TGTGCCAGCAGGGAACAGGGGGCGACGGAAAAACTGTTTTTT
TRBV28	TRBJ2-7	.	.	CASMRTSYEQYF	TGTGCCAGCATGAGGACTTCCTACGAGCAGTACTTC
TRBV5-1	TRBJ1-4	.	.	CASSLDGGRANEKLFF	TGCGCCAGCAGCTTAGACGGGGGACGGGCTAATGAAAAACTGTTTTTT
TRBV15	TRBJ2-5	.	.	CATSRDSPGNRGTQYF	TGTGCCACCAGCAGAGATTCCCCAGGGAATCGTGGGACCCAGTACTTC
TRBV7-9	TRBJ1-1	.	.	CASSLYVIRINRVTEAFF	TGTGCCAGCAGCTTATACGTAATACGGATAAATAGGGTCACTGAAGCTTTCTTT
TRBV28	TRBJ1-1	.	few	CASSPRQGYEAFF	TGTGCCAGCAGTCCCCGGCAGGGCTATGAAGCTTTCTTT
TRBV11-3	TRBJ2-1	.	.	CASSSRPDNEQFF	TGTGCCAGCAGCTCACGGCCGGACAATGAGCAGTTCTTC
TRBV13	TRBJ1-1	.	.	CASSLRRASEAFF	TGTGCCAGCAGCTTACGCAGGGCGAGTGAAGCTTTCTTT
TRBV2	TRBJ1-6	.	.	CASSVEGPYDSPLHF	TGTGCCAGCAGTGTCGAGGGCCCCTATGATTCACCCCTCCACTTT
TRBV28	TRBJ2-5	.	.	CASSLDLKTQYF	TGTGCCAGCAGCCTGGACCTCAAGACCCAGTACTTC
TRBV6-4	TRBJ1-1	TRBD1	.	CASSPGTANTEAFF	TGTGCCAGCAGTCCCGGGACAGCAAACACTGAAGCTTTCTTT
TRBV19	TRBJ1-2	.	.	CATKRPNYGYTF	TGTGCCACCAAGCGGCCTAACTATGGCTACACCTTC
TRBV19	TRBJ2-1	.	.	CASSISLSNNEQFF	TGTGCCAGTAGTATTTCCTTATCTAACAATGAGCAGTTCTTC
TRBV20-1	TRBJ2-1	.	.	CSAGLTQFF	TGCAGTGCTGGACTTACGCAGTTCTTC
TRBV6-5	TRBJ2-7	.	.	CASSRAGRSYEQYF	TGTGCCAGCAGCAGAGCGGGCCGCTCCTACGAGCAGTACTTC
TRBV28	TRBJ2-7	TRBD2	.	CASSPSTSGSYEQYF	TGTGCCAGCAGTCCATCGACTAGCGGGTCGTACGAGCAGTACTTC
TRBV11-2	TRBJ1-5	TRBD1	.	CASSPQGAGNQPQHF	TGTGCCAGCAGCCCCCAGGGGGCGGGCAATCAGCCCCAGCATTTT